The sequence of this TCR beta chain was determined in a study of blood T cells in healthy people across ages. Primers used in a second PCR of roughly 7 to 12 cycles were a sample-barcoded 5' primer and a J-beta primer mix. Every cDNA was tagged by a template-switch adaptor with 12 random nucleotides. TCRdb passed the 5' RACE reads through MiXCR, listing each CDR3 protein once. The sample shows approximately 960,000 distinct CDR3 sequences, around 29% of them seen only once. Isolated per sample were at least 6 million PBMCs. Trimming cost V 0 bases and J 1 base; bases outside gene matches: 8. Germline values: CDR1 DFQATT, CDR2 SNEGSKA (reference sequence). The CDR3 runs to 18 residues. These data also featured in a second study, about T cells of mothers and their children.

This TCR was sampled from a woman between 40 and 55 years old in good health. The chain recombines TRBV20-1 with TRBJ2-7, with TRBD2 matching 14 bases. The material sequenced was blood. CDR3 amino acids: CSARDLPGLAGASYEQYF. The CDR3 DNA reads as TGCAGTGCTAGAGATCTCCCGGGACTAGCGGGAGCATCCTACGAGCAGTACTTC.